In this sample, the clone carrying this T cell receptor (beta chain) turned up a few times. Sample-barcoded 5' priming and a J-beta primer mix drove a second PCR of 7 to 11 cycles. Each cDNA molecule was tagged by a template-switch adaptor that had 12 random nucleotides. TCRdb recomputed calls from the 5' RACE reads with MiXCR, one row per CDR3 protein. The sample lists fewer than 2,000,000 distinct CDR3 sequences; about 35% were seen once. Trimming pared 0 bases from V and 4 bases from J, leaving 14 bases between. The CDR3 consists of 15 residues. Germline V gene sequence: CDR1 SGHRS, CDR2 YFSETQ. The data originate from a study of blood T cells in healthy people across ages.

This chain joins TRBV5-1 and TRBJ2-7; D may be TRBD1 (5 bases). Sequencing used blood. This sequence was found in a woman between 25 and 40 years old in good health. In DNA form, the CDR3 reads TGCGCCAGCAGCTTGGGGGCAGGGAAGGCGTACGAGCAGTACTTC. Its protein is CASSLGAGKAYEQYF.